Listed below are T cell receptor beta chains from one sample, sequenced in a study of CD8+ T cells in alopecia areata. Repertoires were generated with immunoSEQ multiplex PCR, while TCRdb's copy carries only in-frame clones and drops some. The table records approximately 100,000 clones, approximately 52% of them present only once. Sequenced input: CD4+ T cells sorted from blood. Every receptor here comes from a human donor in good health. CDR3s include the opening cysteine and the closing phenylalanine or tryptophan. A D gene is named only where the DNA matches it firmly. The size entry is marked missing in some rows and otherwise reads once, few, many or a size class.

J: TRBJ2-7; size: .; V: TRBV5-1; D: .; DNA: TGCGCCAGCAGCCCGGACCTCTACGAGCAGTACTTC; CDR3: CASSPDLYEQYF
J: TRBJ2-5; size: few; V: TRBV30; D: TRBD2; DNA: TGTGCCTCCCCACTAGCGGGGGGAGAGACCCAGTACTTC; CDR3: CASPLAGGETQYF
J: TRBJ1-1; size: many; V: TRBV14; D: TRBD1; DNA: TGTGCCAGCAGCCAAGCCCGGACAGGGAGGAGCACTGAAGCTTTCTTT; CDR3: CASSQARTGRSTEAFF
J: TRBJ2-1; size: .; V: TRBV29-1; D: .; DNA: TGCAGCGTTGCGACTAGTTTAAGACCTAAGCAGTTCTTC; CDR3: CSVATSLRPKQFF
J: TRBJ1-1; size: few; V: TRBV30; D: TRBD1; DNA: TGTGCCTGGAGTCGGGACAGCCACTGGGCTTTCTTT; CDR3: CAWSRDSHWAFF
J: TRBJ2-5; size: few; V: TRBV5-4; D: .; DNA: TGTGCCAGCAGCTTGGGAGGACCCCAAGAGACCCAGTACTTC; CDR3: CASSLGGPQETQYF
J: TRBJ2-4; size: .; V: TRBV29-1; D: .; DNA: TGCAGCGTTGGTAGGGGAGGCCTTGGGGAAAACATTCAGTACTTC; CDR3: CSVGRGGLGENIQYF
J: TRBJ1-1; size: .; V: TRBV6-5; D: .; DNA: TGTGCCAGCAGTTACTCAAGGAGCACTGAAGCTTTCTTT; CDR3: CASSYSRSTEAFF
J: TRBJ2-7; size: few; V: TRBV15; D: .; DNA: TGTGCCACCAGCCCCCGACACGGGTACGAGCAGTACTTC; CDR3: CATSPRHGYEQYF
J: TRBJ2-3; size: .; V: TRBV30; D: .; DNA: TGTGCCCATCTTCTACGGGGGAAGGGCACAGATACGCAGTATTTT; CDR3: CAHLLRGKGTDTQYF
J: TRBJ2-7; size: .; V: TRBV4-1; D: .; DNA: TGCGCCAGCAGCCAGCAACAGGGCGATTCCGGTTACGAGCAGTACTTC; CDR3: CASSQQQGDSGYEQYF
J: TRBJ2-1; size: .; V: TRBV30; D: TRBD2; DNA: TGTGCCTGGACGGGGGGGCTAAATGAGCAGTTCTTC; CDR3: CAWTGGLNEQFF
J: TRBJ1-1; size: few; V: TRBV6-5; D: .; DNA: TGTGCCAGCAGTTACTCATCCGCAAGACTGAACACTGAAGCTTTCTTT; CDR3: CASSYSSARLNTEAFF
J: TRBJ1-1; size: .; V: TRBV11-2; D: TRBD1; DNA: TGTGCCAGCAGCCCAATCGGGACAGCAAACACTGAAGCTTTCTTT; CDR3: CASSPIGTANTEAFF
J: TRBJ2-3; size: few; V: TRBV29-1; D: TRBD1; DNA: TGCAGCGTGGCGGCCCGGGACAGGGGAGATACGCAGTATTTT; CDR3: CSVAARDRGDTQYF
J: TRBJ2-5; size: few; V: TRBV4-1; D: TRBD2; DNA: TGCGCCAGCAGCCAAGACGGGGGGGTCCAAGAGACCCAGTACTTC; CDR3: CASSQDGGVQETQYF
J: TRBJ2-6; size: .; V: TRBV30; D: .; DNA: TGTGCCTGGAGAAGCGCCGGGGCCAACGTCCTGACTTTC; CDR3: CAWRSAGANVLTF
J: TRBJ1-1; size: .; V: TRBV18; D: .; DNA: TGTGCCAGCTCACCGTTGGAAATCGGACAGCTGAACACTGAAGCTTTCTTT; CDR3: CASSPLEIGQLNTEAFF
J: TRBJ1-6; size: few; V: TRBV30; D: .; DNA: TGTGCCTGGAGTGTTCAGTTATATAATTCACCCCTCCACTTT; CDR3: CAWSVQLYNSPLHF
J: TRBJ2-5; size: .; V: TRBV14; D: TRBD2; DNA: TGTGCCAGCAGCCAGGTGTCGACTAGCTGGGAGACCCAGTACTTC; CDR3: CASSQVSTSWETQYF
J: TRBJ2-3; size: .; V: TRBV30; D: .; DNA: TGTGCCTGGAGTGTAGGGGGAGTCACAGATACGCAGTATTTT; CDR3: CAWSVGGVTDTQYF
J: TRBJ1-5; size: .; V: TRBV30; D: .; DNA: TGTGCCTGGAGTGTATCGGGGCATCAGCCCCAGCATTTT; CDR3: CAWSVSGHQPQHF
J: TRBJ1-5; size: .; V: TRBV19; D: .; DNA: TGTGCCAGTAGTATAGGACCGCAAAGCTTGCAGCCCCAGCATTTT; CDR3: CASSIGPQSLQPQHF
J: TRBJ1-1; size: few; V: TRBV2; D: .; DNA: TGTGCCAGCAGGAGGCTGGCCAACACTGAAGCTTTCTTT; CDR3: CASRRLANTEAFF
J: TRBJ2-1; size: .; V: TRBV7-3; D: TRBD2; DNA: TGTGCCAGCAGCTTACGGGAGGGCAATGAGCAGTTCTTC; CDR3: CASSLREGNEQFF
J: TRBJ2-1; size: .; V: TRBV9; D: TRBD2; DNA: TGTGCCAGCAGCGTAGCAGCGGGGGAATACAATGAGCAGTTCTTC; CDR3: CASSVAAGEYNEQFF
J: TRBJ2-7; size: .; V: TRBV28; D: .; DNA: TGTGCCAGCAGTTTAAGCCAGGGCTCCTACGAGCAGTACTTC; CDR3: CASSLSQGSYEQYF
J: TRBJ1-5; size: .; V: TRBV5-1; D: .; DNA: TGCGCCAGCAGCAAGGAAAGCAATCAGCCCCAGCATTTT; CDR3: CASSKESNQPQHF
J: TRBJ2-1; size: few; V: TRBV28; D: .; DNA: TGTGCCAGCAGTAGGACAGTTATGAATGAGCAGTTCTTC; CDR3: CASSRTVMNEQFF
J: TRBJ2-3; size: .; V: TRBV25-1; D: .; DNA: TGTGCCAGCAGTGAAAAAGGCAGAGCAGCAGATACGCAGTATTTT; CDR3: CASSEKGRAADTQYF
J: TRBJ2-7; size: .; V: TRBV29-1; D: .; DNA: TGCACCCCTCGGGTGGTACAATACTGGACCCACTCCTTCTACGAGCAGTACTTC; CDR3: CTPRVVQYWTHSFYEQYF
J: TRBJ2-3; size: .; V: TRBV29-1; D: TRBD2; DNA: TGCAGCGGAAAACGGGAGGGATCGCAGTATTTT; CDR3: CSGKREGSQYF
J: TRBJ2-1; size: .; V: TRBV5-1; D: TRBD2; DNA: TGCGCCAGCAGCACGGGACTAGCGGGGCTTAACTACAATGAGCAGTTCTTC; CDR3: CASSTGLAGLNYNEQFF
J: TRBJ2-1; size: few; V: TRBV29-1; D: TRBD1; DNA: TGCAGCGTTGCTGGGAAGGGGGCCTTATACAATGAGCAGTTCTTC; CDR3: CSVAGKGALYNEQFF
J: TRBJ1-2; size: .; V: TRBV19; D: TRBD1; DNA: TGTGCCAGTACCCGACAGGGAACTAACTATGGCTACACCTTC; CDR3: CASTRQGTNYGYTF
J: TRBJ2-7; size: .; V: TRBV28; D: TRBD1; DNA: TGTGCCAGCAGCCTTTGGACAGGGGGCATCTACGAGCAGTACTTC; CDR3: CASSLWTGGIYEQYF
J: TRBJ2-7; size: .; V: TRBV29-1; D: .; DNA: TGCAGCGTTGAAGATCGGGGTACCTACGAGCAGTACTTC; CDR3: CSVEDRGTYEQYF
J: TRBJ2-4; size: .; V: TRBV7-8; D: .; DNA: TGTGCCAGCAGCTCTCAGGGGCGAGGGGTCAAAAACATTCAGTACTTC; CDR3: CASSSQGRGVKNIQYF
J: TRBJ2-7; size: few; V: TRBV29-1; D: .; DNA: TGCAGCGTTGAACTCCAAAGGGTGGGCGAGCAGTACTTC; CDR3: CSVELQRVGEQYF
J: TRBJ1-1; size: .; V: TRBV30; D: TRBD1; DNA: TGTGCCTGGGGGGGACAGGGCGGCACTGAAGCTTTCTTT; CDR3: CAWGGQGGTEAFF
J: TRBJ1-6; size: .; V: TRBV10-3; D: .; DNA: TGTGCCATCAGTGAGAGCTTCAATTCACCCCTCCACTTT; CDR3: CAISESFNSPLHF
J: TRBJ1-6; size: .; V: TRBV25-1; D: .; DNA: TGTGCCAGCAGGACCGGGACCAATAATTCACCCCTCCACTTT; CDR3: CASRTGTNNSPLHF
J: TRBJ1-6; size: .; V: TRBV11-2; D: .; DNA: TGTGCCAGCAGCTTAGAAAGGAATTCACCCCTCCACTTT; CDR3: CASSLERNSPLHF
J: TRBJ2-1; size: .; V: TRBV7-2; D: .; DNA: TGTGCCAGCAGCTTAGCGAGGCTTGAGCAGTTCTTC; CDR3: CASSLARLEQFF
J: TRBJ2-7; size: once; V: TRBV29-1; D: .; DNA: TGCAGCGCCACGACAGATAGCTACGAGCAGTACTTC; CDR3: CSATTDSYEQYF
J: TRBJ2-5; size: .; V: TRBV13; D: .; DNA: TGTGCCAGCAGCTTCGTGGCAGGGGGAGGGGAGACCCAGTACTTC; CDR3: CASSFVAGGGETQYF
J: TRBJ1-2; size: .; V: TRBV18; D: .; DNA: TGTGCCAGCTCACCTCGGACGGCTCTAACCTTC; CDR3: CASSPRTALTF
J: TRBJ2-5; size: .; V: TRBV6-5; D: .; DNA: TGTGCCAGCAGGGAGGCGGGCCCTAAGGAGACCCAGTACTTC; CDR3: CASREAGPKETQYF
J: TRBJ2-7; size: .; V: TRBV4-1; D: .; DNA: TGCGCCAGCACCCAATCTTATTCCGGGACCGGAGCCGAGCAGTACTTC; CDR3: CASTQSYSGTGAEQYF
J: TRBJ2-5; size: few; V: TRBV4-2; D: .; DNA: TGTGCCAGCAGCCAAAACCCCGGGACCTCCGAAGAGACCCAGTACTTC; CDR3: CASSQNPGTSEETQYF